The 12 T cell receptor beta chains reported below all come from one sample, sequenced in a study of identical twins. From the 5' RACE reads, TCRdb called clonotypes with MiXCR, one entry per CDR3 protein. Among about 260,000 distinct CDR3 sequences listed, roughly 7% were seen once. These records were also assigned to another study, of yellow fever vaccine responses in identical twins.

The sequenced material came from memory (CD45RO+) T cells sorted from blood. All receptors derive from a woman between 18 and 29 years old in good health.

This clonotype has ten or more counts. The rearrangement joins TRBV7-6 to TRBJ2-7, with D hard to call. Germline values: CDR1 SGHVS, CDR2 FNYEAQ. This CDR3 has 12 amino acids. V lost 4 bases, J lost 7 bases, and 11 bases lay in between. The CDR3 region has the DNA TGTGCCAGCAGCTCGACTGATTGGGAGCAGTACTTC. Encoded protein: CASSSTDWEQYF.

This clonotype appeared a few times. CDR3: CASSDGSGGRNQPQHF. The CDR3 DNA reads TGTGCCAGCAGTGATGGAAGCGGAGGACGCAATCAGCCCCAGCATTTT. V is TRBV2 and J is TRBJ1-5; D ambiguous. Deletions cut 3 bases from V and 2 bases from J, with 14 bases between. This CDR3 contains 16 residues. The germline V gene encodes CDR1 SNHLY and CDR2 FYNNEI. Looking up the rest from reference TRBV2 and TRBJ1-5 gives the full variable domain: EPEVTQTPSHQVTQMGQEVILRCVPISNHLYFYWYRQILGQKVEFLVSFYNNEISEKSEIFDDQFSVERPDGSNFTLKIRSTKLEDSAMYFCASSDGSGGRNQPQHFGDGTRLSIL.

This clonotype was observed many times. Germline and junction disagree at one end, which may indicate a read error. This sequence joins TRBV10-3 and TRBJ2-3, with D maybe TRBD2 (5 bases). CDR3 length: 16 amino acids. Germline-derived CDR1 and CDR2 are ENHRY and SYGVKD. The CDR3 sequence is CATSPRGLASTDTQYF. The CDR3 nucleotides are TGTGCCACCAGTCCAAGAGGGCTAGCTAGCACAGATACGCAGTATTTT.

The table lists this clonotype with a few counts. The chain recombines TRBV5-4 with TRBJ1-1, with D possibly being TRBD1 (5 bases). The V end was cut by 4 bases, the J end by 0 bases, with 19 bases between. Germline-derived CDR1 and CDR2 are SGHNT and YYREEE (reference sequence). This CDR3 is 17 amino acids long. Here the CDR3 reads CASSLKLSREVNTEAFF. The CDR3 region has the DNA TGTGCCAGCAGCCTCAAACTATCCAGGGAGGTGAACACTGAAGCTTTCTTT.

The rearrangement uses TRBV5-1 and TRBJ2-5, with D possibly being TRBD2 (7 bases). Trimming left V 4 bases short and J 5 bases short, with 12 bases between. The CDR3 extends over 13 amino acids. CDR1 SGHRS and CDR2 YFSETQ come from the germline V gene. This chain's CDR3 is CASSDRGGETQYF. The CDR3, as DNA: TGCGCCAGCAGCGATAGGGGGGGGGAGACCCAGTACTTC.

This rearrangement joins TRBV2 to TRBJ2-1, with 11 bases that match TRBD1. J gave up 4 bases and V 1 base, and 6 bases lay outside the gene matches. The CDR3 covers 17 residues. Germline CDR1 reads SNHLY; CDR2 reads FYNNEI. The CDR3 reads CASSEEGQGGFYNEQFF. As DNA, the CDR3 is TGTGCCAGCAGTGAAGAGGGACAGGGGGGATTTTACAATGAGCAGTTCTTC.

A few counts support this clonotype. The genes are TRBV7-2 and TRBJ1-2; 9 nucleotides agree with TRBD1. CDR1 SGHTA and CDR2 FQGNSA come from the germline V gene. Trimming at V came to 1 base and at J to 6 bases, leaving 12 bases not matched to a gene. The CDR3 loop spans 17 amino acids. The CDR3 nucleotides are TGTGCCAGCAGCTTAGGACCACAGGGGGCAGGTGGCCATGGCTACACCTTC. Its protein is CASSLGPQGAGGHGYTF.

The gene calls are TRBV5-5 and TRBJ1-3; weak D call: TRBD1 (5 bases). Germline values: CDR1 SGHKS, CDR2 YYEKEE (reference sequence). This CDR3 is 15 amino acids long. The ends were cut back, 9 bases at V and 0 bases at J, with 16 bases in the middle. The CDR3 region is CATKRGDFSGNTIYF. The CDR3 DNA is TGTGCCACCAAACGGGGGGACTTCTCTGGAAACACCATATATTTT.

The chain couples TRBV19 to TRBJ1-6; D is undetermined. Trimming cost V 3 bases and J 9 bases, with 12 bases left between them. The germline V gene has CDR1 LNHDA and CDR2 SQIVND (reference sequence). There are 14 residues in the CDR3. The CDR3 bases are TGTGCCAGTAGTATTAGTACAGTGGTTTCACCCCTCCACTTT. Translating it yields CASSISTVVSPLHF.

The chain recombines TRBV24-1 with TRBJ1-5; D is unclear. Looked up from germline, CDR1 is KGHDR and CDR2 is SFDVKD. This CDR3 comprises 14 residues. With 7 bases removed from V and 3 bases from J, the gap between germline ends came to 12 bases. Here the CDR3 DNA reads TGTGCCACCAGCGATCCAAGCTCCAATCAGCCCCAGCATTTT. This sequence encodes CATSDPSSNQPQHF.

This clonotype occurred once. The chain links TRBV4-1 to TRBJ2-7; D may be TRBD1 or TRBD2 (6 bases each). The CDR3 totals 17 residues. Deletions cut 4 bases from V and 5 bases from J, with 24 bases between. From germline, CDR1 is MGHRA and CDR2 YSYEKL. CDR3: CASSRGPGLGMADEQYF. As DNA, the CDR3 is TGCGCCAGCAGCCGGGGGCCGGGACTGGGGATGGCGGACGAGCAGTACTTC.

The V and J genes are TRBV20-1 and TRBJ1-3; 7 bases agree with TRBD1. CDR3 length equals 13 residues. Germline V gene sequence: CDR1 DFQATT, CDR2 SNEGSKA (reference sequence). With 6 bases clipped from V and 3 bases from J, the junction kept 5 bases outside the gene matches. In nucleotides, the CDR3 is TGCAGTGCCGCGGGACAGAGTGGAAACACCATATATTTT. It codes for CSAAGQSGNTIYF.